This paragraph covers one T cell receptor (beta chain) sequence. This record comes from a study of shared clonotypes between healthy human individuals. Study context: Each donor's CD8 memory used one plate, CD8 naive two, each CD4 subset three.

Profiling relied on immunoSEQ multiplex PCR, and the TCRdb table lists in-frame clones only, not all of them. The sample consists of over a million clones, 95% to 97% of them appearing once. Input material: naive CD4+ T cells sorted from blood. Noted subset: CD45RA+ positively selected. The clonotype was recovered from a man aged 25-45 years in good health.

CDR3 loop: CASSITSGTVEQFF. As DNA, the CDR3 is TGTGCCAGTAGTATTACTAGCGGGACGGTTGAGCAGTTCTTC. The rearrangement links TRBV19 to TRBJ2-1, with 10 bases that match TRBD2. The CDR3 loop spans 14 amino acids. V trimming: 3 bases; J trimming: 9 bases; junction bases outside the gene matches: 5. Germline V gene sequence: CDR1 LNHDA, CDR2 SQIVND (reference sequence).